A selection of T cell receptor beta chains follows, all from one sample in a study of T cells after yellow fever vaccination. In TCRdb, the 5' RACE reads were re-called with MiXCR into one record per CDR3 protein. The sample records approximately 300,000 distinct CDR3 sequences, approximately 12% being singletons. Sequenced here: CD4+ T cells sorted from PBMCs, sampled 45 days after the yellow fever booster vaccination. These TCRs come from a man younger than 45 who received the YFV17D yellow fever vaccine. Each CDR3 is given without its conserved first and last residue. The order of the fields is V gene, clone size, CDR3 protein. Only some rows state a clone size, as once, few, many or a class for expanded clones.

TRBV7-2 | . | ASSRQNEKLF
TRBV28 | few | ASSPLDSETQY
TRBV25-1 | few | ARFCRVKAPLH
TRBV20-1 | . | SAPTEIAKNIQY
TRBV2 | few | ASRDRLSGVKTYYNEQF
TRBV6-4 | many | MPTLITDTQY
TRBV7-9 | few | ASSPGAGFQETQY
TRBV20-1 | . | SALQGGGGQPQH
TRBV6-4 | many | ATQRDTSNEQF
TRBV7-2 | many | ASSLGLYTDTQY
TRBV7-2 | few | ASSLVRGISYEQY
TRBV9 | few | ASNHPRGARRTDTQY
TRBV5-4 | . | ASSLKGWGTQETQY
TRBV28 | . | ASSEQQRGEQF
TRBV11-2 | few | ASSLEGQVNIYEQY
TRBV7-3 | few | ASSQNQGSYNEQF
TRBV12-3/TRBV12-4 | many | ASSRTGYEQY
TRBV6-5 | . | ASSQGQQQY
TRBV7-3 | many | ASSLGPPAPNEQF
TRBV7-2 | . | ASSPPPDNEQF
TRBV7-2 | few | ASSLRDLGLAEETQY
TRBV29-1 | few | SGGAWDNEQF